This is a list of T cell receptor beta chains from one sample in a study of OX40 agonist ivuxolimab in advanced cancers. Repertoires were generated with immunoSEQ multiplex PCR, while TCRdb's copy carries only in-frame clones and drops some. The table has around 40,000 clones, 60% to 85% seen once. The sample was CD4+ or CD8+ T cells sorted from blood, taken in a trial of the OX40 agonist ivuxolimab. These receptors were collected from an adult with an advanced solid tumor such as melanoma, head and neck, liver or kidney cancer. CDR3s include the opening cysteine and the closing phenylalanine or tryptophan. A D gene is named only where the DNA matches it firmly. Size is omitted from some rows. Given values are once, few, many or a class for expanded clones.

v_gene	d_gene	j_gene	abundance	CDR3aa	CDR3nt
TRBV5-1	NA	TRBJ2-7	NA	CASSYSLGAPYEQYF	TGCGCCAGCAGCTACTCCTTGGGAGCCCCCTACGAGCAGTACTTC
TRBV6-1	NA	TRBJ1-5	few	CASSAGARSNQPQHF	TGTGCCAGCAGTGCGGGGGCGCGCAGCAATCAGCCCCAGCATTTT
TRBV9	TRBD1	TRBJ1-1	NA	CASSAIGQGADAEAFF	TGTGCCAGCAGCGCGATCGGACAGGGGGCTGACGCTGAAGCTTTCTTT
TRBV28	NA	TRBJ2-7	NA	CASHPRTSYEQYF	TGTGCCAGCCACCCTCGAACGTCCTACGAGCAGTACTTC
TRBV2	NA	TRBJ1-3	NA	CASSDPESSGNTIYF	TGTGCCAGCAGTGACCCGGAGAGCTCTGGAAACACCATATATTTT
TRBV6-1	TRBD2	TRBJ2-1	few	CASNRLWTSINEQFF	TGTGCCAGCAACAGACTTTGGACTAGTATTAATGAGCAGTTCTTC
TRBV5-6	TRBD1	TRBJ1-5	NA	CASSRDSQPQHF	TGTGCCAGCAGCCGGGACAGTCAGCCCCAGCATTTT
TRBV19	NA	TRBJ2-3	NA	CASSTSTGNRPDTQYF	TGTGCCAGTAGTACGTCTACAGGGAATCGGCCAGATACGCAGTATTTT
TRBV6-1	NA	TRBJ1-3	NA	CASSEGVSSGNTIYF	TGTGCCAGCAGTGAAGGGGTCAGCTCTGGAAACACCATATATTTT
TRBV7-2	TRBD1	TRBJ1-2	once	CASSFPDRGDGYTF	TGTGCCAGCAGCTTTCCCGACAGGGGGGACGGCTACACCTTC
TRBV7-7	TRBD2	TRBJ2-1	NA	CASSPSGGDYNEQFF	TGTGCCAGCAGCCCTAGTGGGGGGGACTACAATGAGCAGTTCTTC
TRBV6-1	NA	TRBJ2-3	NA	CASSNMGSTDTQYF	TGTGCCAGCAGTAACATGGGGAGCACAGATACGCAGTATTTT
TRBV5-1	TRBD1	TRBJ2-1	NA	CATRQGSNNEQFF	TGCGCCACTAGACAGGGTAGTAACAATGAGCAGTTCTTC
TRBV30	NA	TRBJ1-4	NA	CAWNPGSATNEKLFF	TGTGCCTGGAATCCGGGGAGTGCAACTAATGAAAAACTGTTTTTT
TRBV11-2	NA	TRBJ1-1	NA	CASSPDLNTEAFF	TGTGCCAGCAGCCCTGATCTAAACACTGAAGCTTTCTTT
TRBV7-7	NA	TRBJ2-5	NA	CASSLGVRETQYF	TGTGCCAGCAGCTTGGGGGTTCGAGAGACCCAGTACTTC
TRBV6-1	NA	TRBJ1-1	few	CASSVDPRAEAFF	TGTGCCAGCAGTGTCGATCCCAGGGCTGAAGCTTTCTTT
TRBV7-9	NA	TRBJ2-3	NA	CASSLEGAFSTDTQYF	TGTGCCAGCAGCTTGGAAGGGGCCTTTAGCACAGATACGCAGTATTTT